The rows below give T cell receptor beta chains drawn from one sample of a study of prognosis after radiotherapy for stage I lung cancer. TCRdb redid the calling of the multiplex PCR reads with MiXCR, one entry per CDR3 protein. The sample records approximately 11,000 distinct CDR3 sequences, 45% to 65% being singletons. This sample comprised PBMCs, obtained before or after stereotactic body radiation therapy (not recorded which). These receptors originate from a donor over 45 with non-small cell lung cancer. Each CDR3 is given with its conserved first and last residue. D genes are given only for firm matches. Expanded clones are given a class, and other clones once, few, many or no size at all.

J,size,V,D,DNA,CDR3
TRBJ1-5,NA,TRBV6-1,NA,TGTGCCAGCAGGGGTGATAGCAATCAGCCCCATTATTTT,CASRGDSNQPHYF
TRBJ1-1,many,TRBV6-1,NA,TGTGCCACAAAACCCCATGCGGGACAAGCTTTGAACACTGAAGCTTTCTTT,CATKPHAGQALNTEAFF
TRBJ1-3,medium-sized,TRBV2,NA,TGTGCCAGCAGTGACTTTGGAGGGGGAAACACCATATATTTT,CASSDFGGGNTIYF
TRBJ2-1,medium-sized,TRBV2,NA,TGTGCCAGCAGTGAACTAGCACAGGAAGTTGGTGAGCAGTTCTTC,CASSELAQEVGEQFF
TRBJ2-1,medium-sized,TRBV5-1,TRBD1,TGCGCCAGCAGCTCCGGGACAGGGGGCAATGAGCAGTTCTTC,CASSSGTGGNEQFF
TRBJ1-5,NA,TRBV2,TRBD1,TGTGCCAGCAGCCCCACAGGGGGCAACAATCAGCCCCAGCATTTT,CASSPTGGNNQPQHF
TRBJ1-1,NA,TRBV7-9,TRBD1,TGTGCCAGCAGCTCAGGGGACAGGGGGAAAAGAATGAACACTGAAGCTTTCTTT,CASSSGDRGKRMNTEAFF
TRBJ2-7,NA,TRBV27,NA,TGTGCCAGCAGTTTAGGTGGATTTTCCTACGAGCAGTACTTC,CASSLGGFSYEQYF
TRBJ2-7,NA,TRBV6-1,TRBD2,TGTGCCAGCAGCACCGGGACTAACATCACCTACGAGCAGTACTTC,CASSTGTNITYEQYF
TRBJ2-5,many,TRBV4-3,NA,TGCGCCAGCAGCCAATCGGGCAGGGTAGGGGAGACCCAGTACTTC,CASSQSGRVGETQYF
TRBJ1-5,medium-sized,TRBV12-5,TRBD1,TGTGCTAGTGATCTATCAGGGGGAAATCAACCCCAGCATTTT,CASDLSGGNQPQHF
TRBJ1-4,many,TRBV2,TRBD1,TGTGCCACCGGACAGGGGAGGGATGAAAAACTGTTTTTT,CATGQGRDEKLFF
TRBJ2-2,medium-sized,TRBV9,NA,TGTGCCAGCAGCGGGAGGTGGGACGAGTCCGAAATTTGGGGCACCGGGGAGCTGTTTTTT,CASSGRWDESEIWGTGELFF
TRBJ1-4,NA,TRBV13,TRBD1,TGTGCCAGCCGTAGACAGGGCGGATTTTCAACTAATGAAAAACTGTTTTTT,CASRRQGGFSTNEKLFF
TRBJ2-1,medium-sized,TRBV24-1,NA,TGTGCCACCAGTGATCCGAGCCCCGTACTAGGGCAATTACAGTTCTTC,CATSDPSPVLGQLQFF
TRBJ1-4,once,TRBV12-3/TRBV12-4,NA,TGTGCCAGCACCCCCCATGGAAGAGGGGAAAAACTGTTTTTT,CASTPHGRGEKLFF
TRBJ2-5,many,TRBV15,TRBD2,TGTGCCACCAGCAGAGATAGCGGGTGGGTAGAGACCCAGTACTTC,CATSRDSGWVETQYF
TRBJ2-2,NA,TRBV5-1,TRBD2,TGCGCCAGCAGCTGGGCGGTAGCGGGGGCGAACACCGGGGAGCTGTTTTTT,CASSWAVAGANTGELFF
TRBJ2-7,medium-sized,TRBV6-1,TRBD1,TGTGCCAGCAGTAATTACAGGGGGCCTCTCTACGAGCAGTACTTC,CASSNYRGPLYEQYF
TRBJ1-1,medium-sized,TRBV27,NA,TGTGCCAGCAGTTTGTTTCGCGGGACTGAAGCTTTCTTT,CASSLFRGTEAFF
TRBJ1-2,NA,TRBV7-2,NA,TGTGCCAGCAGCTTAGTTACACTGGTGAGCTATGGCTACACCTTC,CASSLVTLVSYGYTF
TRBJ1-6,medium-sized,TRBV18,TRBD1,TGTGCCAGCTCATCAGGACAGGGGACTAATTCACCCCTCCACTTT,CASSSGQGTNSPLHF
TRBJ2-7,NA,TRBV20-1,NA,TGCAGTGCTAGTCCTCTTGGGATAGGGGACGAGCAGTACTTC,CSASPLGIGDEQYF
TRBJ2-6,many,TRBV4-1,NA,TGCGCCAGCAGCCCGGGCCCAAGCTCTGGGGCCAACGTCCTGACTTTC,CASSPGPSSGANVLTF
TRBJ2-5,NA,TRBV2,TRBD2,TGTGCCAGCAGTGAGGGACTAGCCTATCTCGAGACCCAGTACTTC,CASSEGLAYLETQYF
TRBJ2-3,medium-sized,TRBV7-7,NA,TGTGCCAGCAGCTTAGCGCGTGGGGAAAGCACAGATACGCAGTATTTT,CASSLARGESTDTQYF
TRBJ1-1,once,TRBV11-2,NA,TGTGCCAGCAGATACGAATCTGGTAACGAAGCTTTCTTT,CASRYESGNEAFF
TRBJ2-3,many,TRBV18,NA,TGTGCCAGCTCACCAGAATTGGACGCAGATACGCAGTATTTT,CASSPELDADTQYF
TRBJ1-2,once,TRBV19,NA,TGTGCCAGTAGTATATCAGGAGCAGAAAACTATGGCTACACCTTC,CASSISGAENYGYTF
TRBJ2-2,NA,TRBV5-1,TRBD2,TGCGCCAGCAGCGGGACTAGCGGGATCGGGGAGCTGTTTTTT,CASSGTSGIGELFF
TRBJ2-1,once,TRBV6-6,NA,TGTGCCAGCAGTTACTCGATGTTGGGGTCAGGAGAGCAGTTCTTC,CASSYSMLGSGEQFF
TRBJ1-1,many,TRBV5-5,NA,TGTGCCAGCAGCTTGAACGGGGCGTCGGCTGAAGCTTTCTTT,CASSLNGASAEAFF
TRBJ2-2,NA,TRBV6-1,TRBD2,TGTGCCAGCAGCCGACTAGCGGGTACCGTCGGGGAGCTGTTTTTT,CASSRLAGTVGELFF
TRBJ1-2,NA,TRBV30,NA,TGTGCCTGGAGCGGTCGGCCGGCCTTGAGCTACACCTTC,CAWSGRPALSYTF
TRBJ2-7,medium-sized,TRBV9,NA,TGTGCCAGCAGCGTAGTGGGGGACACCCCACGCGAGCAGTACTTC,CASSVVGDTPREQYF
TRBJ1-2,medium-sized,TRBV7-9,NA,TGTGCCAGCAGCTTAGGTTCAGGGATCCATGGCTACACCTTC,CASSLGSGIHGYTF
TRBJ2-3,once,TRBV27,TRBD2,TGTGCCAGCAGTTTATGGGGGGGAGAGCGAGATACGCAGTATTTT,CASSLWGGERDTQYF
TRBJ1-1,medium-sized,TRBV11-3,NA,TGTGCCAGCAGGCGAGGGTCGGCCGAAGCTTTCTTT,CASRRGSAEAFF
TRBJ2-7,NA,TRBV7-9,TRBD2,TGTGCCAGCAGCTTAGGCGCGGGGACTAGCGGCTACGAGCAGTACTTC,CASSLGAGTSGYEQYF
TRBJ1-5,medium-sized,TRBV7-2,NA,TGTGCCAGCAGCTTAGGGGGGGTTAGCAATCAGCCCCAGCATTTT,CASSLGGVSNQPQHF
TRBJ2-7,medium-sized,TRBV12-3/TRBV12-4,NA,TGTGCCAGCAGTTTAAATTACAGGGAAGGCGAGCAGTACTTC,CASSLNYREGEQYF
TRBJ2-3,medium-sized,TRBV6-2/TRBV6-3,TRBD2,TGTGCCAGCTTCTTAGCGGGGGGGTTAGATACGCAGTATTTT,CASFLAGGLDTQYF
TRBJ2-1,medium-sized,TRBV6-1,NA,TGTGCCAGCAGGCTGGGGACACACAATGAGCAGTTCTTC,CASRLGTHNEQFF
TRBJ2-1,many,TRBV29-1,NA,TGCAGCGTAGGGGACCGCTCGGGCTCCTACAATGAGCAGTTCTTC,CSVGDRSGSYNEQFF
TRBJ2-1,NA,TRBV5-1,NA,TGCGCCAGCACCCTATCCGGGACTGGGGACTACAATGAGCAGTTCTTC,CASTLSGTGDYNEQFF
TRBJ2-7,NA,TRBV6-2/TRBV6-3,NA,TGTGCCAGCAGTTACTCGCGGGCACGCGAGCAGTACTTC,CASSYSRAREQYF